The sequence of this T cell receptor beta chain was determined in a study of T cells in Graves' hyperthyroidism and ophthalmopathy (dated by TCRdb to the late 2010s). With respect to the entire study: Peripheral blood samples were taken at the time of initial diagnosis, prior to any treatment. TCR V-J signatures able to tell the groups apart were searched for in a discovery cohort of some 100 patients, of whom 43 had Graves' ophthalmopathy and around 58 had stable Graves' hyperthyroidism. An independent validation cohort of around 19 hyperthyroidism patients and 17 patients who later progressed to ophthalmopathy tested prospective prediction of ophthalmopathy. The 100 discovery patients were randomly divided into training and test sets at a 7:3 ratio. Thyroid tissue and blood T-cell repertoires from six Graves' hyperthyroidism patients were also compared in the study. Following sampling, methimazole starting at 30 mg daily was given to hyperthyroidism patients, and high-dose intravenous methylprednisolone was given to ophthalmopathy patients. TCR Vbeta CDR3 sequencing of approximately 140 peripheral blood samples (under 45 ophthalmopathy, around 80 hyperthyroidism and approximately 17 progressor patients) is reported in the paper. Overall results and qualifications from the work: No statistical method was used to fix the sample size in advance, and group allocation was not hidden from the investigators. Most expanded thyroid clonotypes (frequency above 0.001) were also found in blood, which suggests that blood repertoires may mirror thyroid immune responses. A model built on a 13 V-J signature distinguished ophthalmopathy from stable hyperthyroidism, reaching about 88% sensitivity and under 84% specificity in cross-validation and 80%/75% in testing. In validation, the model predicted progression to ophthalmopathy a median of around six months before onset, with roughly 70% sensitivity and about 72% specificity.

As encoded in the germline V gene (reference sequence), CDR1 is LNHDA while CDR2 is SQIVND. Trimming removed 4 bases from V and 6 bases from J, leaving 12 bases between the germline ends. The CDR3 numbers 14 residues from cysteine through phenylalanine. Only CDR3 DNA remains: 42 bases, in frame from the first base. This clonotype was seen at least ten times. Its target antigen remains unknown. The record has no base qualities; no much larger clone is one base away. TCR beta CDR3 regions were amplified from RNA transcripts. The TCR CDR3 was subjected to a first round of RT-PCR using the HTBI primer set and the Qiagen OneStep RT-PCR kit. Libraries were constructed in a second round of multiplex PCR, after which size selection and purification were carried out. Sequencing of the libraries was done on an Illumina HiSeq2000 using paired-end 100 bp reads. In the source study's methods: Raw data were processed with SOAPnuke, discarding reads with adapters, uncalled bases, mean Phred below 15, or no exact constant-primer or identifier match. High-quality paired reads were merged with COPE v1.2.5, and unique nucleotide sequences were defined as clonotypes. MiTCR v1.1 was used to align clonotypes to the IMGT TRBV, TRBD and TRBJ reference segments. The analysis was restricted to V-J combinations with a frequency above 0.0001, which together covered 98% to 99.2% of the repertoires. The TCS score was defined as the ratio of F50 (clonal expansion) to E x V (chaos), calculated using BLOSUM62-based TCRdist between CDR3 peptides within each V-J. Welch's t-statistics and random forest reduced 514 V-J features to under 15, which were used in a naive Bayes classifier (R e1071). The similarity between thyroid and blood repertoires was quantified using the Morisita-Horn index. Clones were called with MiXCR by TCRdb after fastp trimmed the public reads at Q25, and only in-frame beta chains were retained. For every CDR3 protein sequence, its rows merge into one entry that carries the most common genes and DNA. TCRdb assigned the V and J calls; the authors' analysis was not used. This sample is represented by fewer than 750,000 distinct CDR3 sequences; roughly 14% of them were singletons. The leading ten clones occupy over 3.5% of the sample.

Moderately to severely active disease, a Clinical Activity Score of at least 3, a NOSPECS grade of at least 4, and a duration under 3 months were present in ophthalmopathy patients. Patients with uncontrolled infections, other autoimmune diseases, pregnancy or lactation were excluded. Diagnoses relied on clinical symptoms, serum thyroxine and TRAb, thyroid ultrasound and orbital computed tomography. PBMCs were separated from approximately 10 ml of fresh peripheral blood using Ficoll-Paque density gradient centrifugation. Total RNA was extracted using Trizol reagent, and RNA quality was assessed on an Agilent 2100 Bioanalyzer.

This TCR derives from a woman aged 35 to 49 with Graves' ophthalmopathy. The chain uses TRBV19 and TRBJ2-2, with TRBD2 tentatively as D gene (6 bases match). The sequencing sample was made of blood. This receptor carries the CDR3 CASSRGDGSGELFF. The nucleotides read TGTGCCAGTAGTAGGGGGGACGGGTCCGGGGAGCTGTTTTTT. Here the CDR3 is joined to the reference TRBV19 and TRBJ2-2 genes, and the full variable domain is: DGGITQSPKYLFRKEGQNVTLSCEQNLNHDAMYWYRQDPGQGLRLIYYSQIVNDFQKGDIAEGYSVSREKKESFPLTVTSAQKNPTAFYLCASSRGDGSGELFFGEGSRLTVL.